One sample yielded the 3 T cell receptor beta chains listed below, sequenced in a study of cytomegalovirus exposure and HLA in healthy donors. The protocol was immunoSEQ multiplex PCR, while the TCRdb copy is restricted to in-frame clones and leaves out a portion. The sample includes some 200,000 clones, approximately 84% seen only once; the top ten take 2.5% to 3%. Sequencing was done on a sample of PBMCs. Receptor source: a woman between 18 and 29 years old in good health and CMV-seropositive.

The chain carries TRBV5-1 and TRBJ1-1, with 7 bases aligning to TRBD1. Germline-derived CDR1 and CDR2 are SGHRS and YFSETQ. Trimming cost V 0 bases and J 1 base; bases outside gene matches: 0. The CDR3 is 14 residues long. CDR3 in DNA: TGCGCCAGCAGCTTGGGGGACAGGAACACTGAAGCTTTCTTT. Its protein product is CASSLGDRNTEAFF. Using reference TRBV5-1 and TRBJ1-1 for the parts outside the CDR3, the full variable domain is KAGVTQTPRYLIKTRGQQVTLSCSPISGHRSVSWYQQTPGQGLQFLFEYFSETQRNKGNFPGRFSGRQFSNSRSEMNVSTLELGDSALYLCASSLGDRNTEAFFGQGTRLTVV.

This sequence joins TRBV28 and TRBJ1-4, with D possibly TRBD1 on 6 matching bases. The germline V gene encodes CDR1 MDHEN and CDR2 SYDVKM. This CDR3 is built from 14 residues. Trimming stripped 6 bases from V and 2 bases from J, with 10 bases between. The CDR3 loop reads CASREGGTNEKLFF. The DNA for the CDR3 is TGTGCCAGCAGGGAGGGGGGGACTAATGAAAAACTGTTTTTT. Using reference TRBV28 and TRBJ1-4 for the parts outside the CDR3, the full variable domain is DVKVTQSSRYLVKRTGEKVFLECVQDMDHENMFWYRQDPGLGLRLIYFSYDVKMKEKGDIPEGYSVSREKKERFSLILESASTNQTSMYLCASREGGTNEKLFFGSGTQLSVL.

The V call is TRBV6-1, the J call TRBJ1-5; TRBD1 agrees at 7 bases. Germline V gene data show CDR1 as MNHNS and CDR2 as SASEGT. With V trimmed by 2 bases and J by 0 bases, 1 base remained unmatched. The CDR3 totals 15 residues. The CDR3 nucleotides are TGTGCCAGCAGTGAACAGGGGGGTAGCAATCAGCCCCAGCATTTT. Protein product: CASSEQGGSNQPQHF.